This T cell receptor delta chain was retrieved from a study of gamma delta lymphoproliferative disorders and STAT genes (dated by TCRdb to 2016 to 2019). About the full investigation: Of the 9 Tgammadelta LGLL patients who were sequenced, symptomatic disease was observed in 4 and an indolent course was observed in 5. The LymphoTrack Dx TCRG Assay was used to prepare gamma-chain libraries from at least 50 ng of genomic DNA. Because no corresponding Invivoscribe delta assay was available, delta-chain libraries were prepared according to the standard operating procedure of the EuroClonality-NGS working group. Within a larger immunophenotypic and STAT-mutation study, TCR gamma and delta CDR3 repertoires were profiled by deep sequencing in Tgammadelta lymphoproliferative disease patients and healthy controls. The TCR-sequenced pilot group comprised under 10 Tgammadelta large granular lymphocyte leukemia patients and a couple of hepatosplenic T-cell lymphoma patients. To confirm the results, all delta-chain samples and two gamma-chain samples were sequenced a second time.

Genomic DNA from peripheral blood mononuclear cells isolated from patients and controls was used for TCR sequencing. Of the sequenced patients, 5 were male and about 6 were female, and the group's median age was 65 years. All patients came from a single hematology unit in Padova, Italy, and their diagnoses were reclassified as T-LGLL or HSTCL using the 2017 WHO criteria. All patient samples were collected while patients were either off therapy or before therapy. Both library methods used multiplex PCR with primers targeting conserved V and J regions of the TCR genes. The amplicons were purified, pooled and then sequenced on an Illumina MiSeq platform. The authors processed their data as follows. MiXCR performed V(D)J alignment, clonotype assembly and translation, and VDJtools was used for functionality assessment and CDR3 repertoire analyses. The IMGT definition of CDR3 was applied, and only productive sequences using functional genes were analyzed, with ORF genes and pseudogenes left out. Identical amino acid CDR3s of major clonotypes (frequency >=5%) were searched for across all patients and controls using a custom Python script. A one-sided non-parametric Wilcoxon test was used to compare clonotype frequencies between patients and controls. TCRdb called clones anew from the public reads via CATT; matching DNA rows were later pooled. TCRdb, not the original authors, processed these V and J calls. The sample profile shows more than 1,200 delta-chain clones; around 2.9% of them were found once. Less than 65% of the sample comes from the top ten.

Broad study findings and their caveats: Almost every major gamma and delta clonotype found in patients was public, meaning shared with at least one healthy donor, with just a couple of gamma clonotypes being private to disease. Leukemic cells were skewed toward terminal effectors, whereas control T cells likely spanned varied maturation stages, a difference potentially limiting comparisons between patients and controls. It was noted by the authors that NGS specificity may be reduced at low frequencies, so confirmation of the public or private nature of leukemic clones is needed. When whole repertoires were clustered, gamma repertoires from patients grouped apart from those of healthy controls, but delta repertoires did not separate between the groups.

Of note for this clone: Its binding antigen is unknown. One base separates it from a far larger clone, so it is likely a read error. The DNA is left out, because the CDR3 cannot be placed on it with certainty; the CDR3 is given as TCRdb lists it. The sample has other DNA sequences that encode this CDR3 too.

The TCR was taken from a human donor with gamma-delta T-cell large granular lymphocyte leukemia. The sample comprised blood.

For the CDR3, the sequence is CALGENNLWGYTDKLIF. The chain employs TRDV1 and TRDJ1; whether TRDD3, the table's D call, matches the DNA was not checked. CDR1 and CDR2, per the germline V gene, are TSWWSYY and QGS. Reading from cysteine to phenylalanine, the CDR3 counts 17 amino acids.